This T cell receptor (beta chain) was recovered during a study of T cell repertoires in cytomegalovirus infection. About the research overall: CMV infection together with matching HLA type was indicated by public TCR beta signatures.

This clonotype was counted at least ten times. Its antigen is not identified. In TCRdb, the reads were re-called with MiXCR into one record per CDR3 protein. The sample lists about 190,000 distinct CDR3 sequences; more than 9% were seen once. Overall study results and limits: Cumulated frequencies of public TCR beta families served to identify carriers of CMV plus the relevant HLA. HLA-C-restricted CMV clonotypes gave the most frequent clonotype in two of eight donors.

Material for sequencing was PBMCs. This TCR was recovered from a human donor in good health (CMV status not recorded). Some clones in this sample may be carry-over from other donors' samples.

This CDR3 reads CASSGPAGNQPQHF. The CDR3 bases are TGTGCCAGCAGCGGACCGGCGGGCAATCAGCCCCAGCATTTT. The chain links TRBV7-2 to TRBJ1-5; D call uncertain. CDR3 length: 14 residues. Germline V gene lookup returns CDR1 SGHTA and CDR2 FQGNSA. V was cut by 5 bases and J by 2 bases, with 10 bases left in between.